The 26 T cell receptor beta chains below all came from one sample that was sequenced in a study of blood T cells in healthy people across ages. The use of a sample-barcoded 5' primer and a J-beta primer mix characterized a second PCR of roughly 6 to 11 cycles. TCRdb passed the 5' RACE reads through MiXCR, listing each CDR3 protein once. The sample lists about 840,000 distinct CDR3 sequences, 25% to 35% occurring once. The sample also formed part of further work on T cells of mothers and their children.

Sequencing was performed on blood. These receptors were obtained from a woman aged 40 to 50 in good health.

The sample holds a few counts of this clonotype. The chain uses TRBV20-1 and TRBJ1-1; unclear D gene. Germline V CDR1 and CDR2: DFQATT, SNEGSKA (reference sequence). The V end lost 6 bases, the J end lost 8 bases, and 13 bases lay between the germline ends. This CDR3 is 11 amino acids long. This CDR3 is CSATGEMEAFF. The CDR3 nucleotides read TGCAGTGCCACTGGGGAAATGGAAGCTTTCTTT.

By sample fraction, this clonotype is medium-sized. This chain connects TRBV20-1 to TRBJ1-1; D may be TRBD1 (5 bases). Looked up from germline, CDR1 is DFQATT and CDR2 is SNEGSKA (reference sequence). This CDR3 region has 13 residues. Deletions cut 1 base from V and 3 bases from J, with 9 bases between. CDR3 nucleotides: TGCAGTGCTAGAGGAACAGGTTACACTGAAGCTTTCTTT. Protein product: CSARGTGYTEAFF.

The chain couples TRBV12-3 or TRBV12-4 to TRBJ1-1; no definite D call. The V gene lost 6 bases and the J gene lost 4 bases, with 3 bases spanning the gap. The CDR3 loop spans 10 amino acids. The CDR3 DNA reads TGTGCCAGCAGGTTCACTGAAGCTTTCTTT. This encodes CASRFTEAFF.

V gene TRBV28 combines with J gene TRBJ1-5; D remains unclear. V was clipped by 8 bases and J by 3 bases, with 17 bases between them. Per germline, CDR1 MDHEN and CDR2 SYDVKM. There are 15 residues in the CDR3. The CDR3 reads CASQKMGFPNQPQHF. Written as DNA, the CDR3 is TGTGCCAGCCAAAAAATGGGGTTTCCCAATCAGCCCCAGCATTTT.

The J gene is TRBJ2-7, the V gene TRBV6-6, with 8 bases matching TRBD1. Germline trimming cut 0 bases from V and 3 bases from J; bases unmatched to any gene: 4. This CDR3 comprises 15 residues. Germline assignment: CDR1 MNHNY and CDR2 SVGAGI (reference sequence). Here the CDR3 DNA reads TGTGCCAGCAGTTACTCTCAGGGGGCGAGCTACGAGCAGTACTTC. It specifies CASSYSQGASYEQYF.

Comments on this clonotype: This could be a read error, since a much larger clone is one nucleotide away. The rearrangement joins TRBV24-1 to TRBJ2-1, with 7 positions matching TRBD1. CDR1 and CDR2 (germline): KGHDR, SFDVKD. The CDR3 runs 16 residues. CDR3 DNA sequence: TGTGCCACCAGTGATCCGGGACAGCCCACCTACAATGAGCAGTGCTTC. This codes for CATSDPGQPTYNEQCF.

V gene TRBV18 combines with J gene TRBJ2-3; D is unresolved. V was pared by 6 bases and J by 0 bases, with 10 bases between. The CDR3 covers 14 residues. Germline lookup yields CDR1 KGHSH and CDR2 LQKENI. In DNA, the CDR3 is TGTGCCAGCTCCCGCGGCTCTAGCACAGATACGCAGTATTTT. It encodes CASSRGSSTDTQYF.

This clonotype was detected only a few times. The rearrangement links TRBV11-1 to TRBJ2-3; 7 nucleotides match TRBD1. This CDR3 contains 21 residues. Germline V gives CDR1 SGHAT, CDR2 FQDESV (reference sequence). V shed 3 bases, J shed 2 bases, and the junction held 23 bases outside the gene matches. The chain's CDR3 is CASSLRQGVPNYAMDTDTQYF. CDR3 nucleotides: TGTGCCAGCAGCTTGAGGCAGGGGGTCCCTAATTATGCTATGGACACAGATACGCAGTATTTT.

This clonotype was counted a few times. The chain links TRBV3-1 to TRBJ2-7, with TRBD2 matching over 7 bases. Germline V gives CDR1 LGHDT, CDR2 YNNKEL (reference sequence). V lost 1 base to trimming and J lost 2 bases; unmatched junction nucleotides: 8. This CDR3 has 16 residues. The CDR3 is CASSQVGGAGAYEQYF. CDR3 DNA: TGTGCCAGCAGCCAAGTCGGAGGCGCGGGGGCCTACGAGCAGTACTTC.

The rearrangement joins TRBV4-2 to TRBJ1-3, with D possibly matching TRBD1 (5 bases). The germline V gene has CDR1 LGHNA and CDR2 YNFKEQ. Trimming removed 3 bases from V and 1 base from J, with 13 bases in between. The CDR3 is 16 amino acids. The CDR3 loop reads CASSQVNRQSGNTIYF. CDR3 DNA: TGTGCCAGCAGCCAGGTAAACCGACAGTCTGGAAACACCATATATTTT.

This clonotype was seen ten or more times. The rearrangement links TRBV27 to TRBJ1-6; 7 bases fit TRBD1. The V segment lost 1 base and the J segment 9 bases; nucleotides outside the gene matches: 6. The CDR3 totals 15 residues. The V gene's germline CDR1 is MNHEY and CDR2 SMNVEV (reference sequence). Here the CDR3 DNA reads TGTGCCAGCAGTTTATACAGGGGAGGAGGTTCACCCCTCCACTTT. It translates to CASSLYRGGGSPLHF.

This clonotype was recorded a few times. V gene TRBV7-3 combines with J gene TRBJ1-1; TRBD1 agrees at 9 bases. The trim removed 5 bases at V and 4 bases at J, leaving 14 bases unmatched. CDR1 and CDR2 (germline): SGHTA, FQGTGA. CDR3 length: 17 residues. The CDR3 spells CASSPYGQGRFGTEAFF. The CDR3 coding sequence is TGTGCCAGCAGCCCATACGGACAGGGGCGTTTTGGCACTGAAGCTTTCTTT.

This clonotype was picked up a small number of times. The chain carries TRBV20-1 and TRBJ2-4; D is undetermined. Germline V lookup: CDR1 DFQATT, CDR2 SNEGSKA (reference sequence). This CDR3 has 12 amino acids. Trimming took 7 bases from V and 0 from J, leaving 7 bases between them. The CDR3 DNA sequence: TGCAGTGTTGTCCCAGCCAAAAACATTCAGTACTTC. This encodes CSVVPAKNIQYF.

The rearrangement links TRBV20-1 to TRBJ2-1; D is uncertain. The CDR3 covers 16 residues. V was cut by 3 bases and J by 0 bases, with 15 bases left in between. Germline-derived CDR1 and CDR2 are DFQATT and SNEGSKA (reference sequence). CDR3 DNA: TGCAGTGCTAGTACAGCCCTGGTGGCCTCCTACAATGAGCAGTTCTTC. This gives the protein CSASTALVASYNEQFF.

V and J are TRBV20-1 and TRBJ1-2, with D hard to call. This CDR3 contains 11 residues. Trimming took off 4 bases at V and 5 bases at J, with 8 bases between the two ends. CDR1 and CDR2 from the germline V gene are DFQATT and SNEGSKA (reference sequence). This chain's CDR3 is CSANELYGYTF. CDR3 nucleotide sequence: TGCAGTGCTAACGAATTATATGGCTACACCTTC.

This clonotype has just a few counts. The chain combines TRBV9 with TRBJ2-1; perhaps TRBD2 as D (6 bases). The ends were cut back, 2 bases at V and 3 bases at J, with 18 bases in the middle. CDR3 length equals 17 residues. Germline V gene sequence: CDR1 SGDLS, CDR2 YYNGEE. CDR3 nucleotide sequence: TGTGCCAGCAGCGTGAGTGGGCGGGGACGTAACTACAATGAGCAGTTCTTC. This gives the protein CASSVSGRGRNYNEQFF. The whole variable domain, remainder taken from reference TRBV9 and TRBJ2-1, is DSGVTQTPKHLITATGQRVTLRCSPRSGDLSVYWYQQSLDQGLQFLIQYYNGEERAKGNILERFSAQQFPDLHSELNLSSLELGDSALYFCASSVSGRGRNYNEQFFGPGTRLTVL.

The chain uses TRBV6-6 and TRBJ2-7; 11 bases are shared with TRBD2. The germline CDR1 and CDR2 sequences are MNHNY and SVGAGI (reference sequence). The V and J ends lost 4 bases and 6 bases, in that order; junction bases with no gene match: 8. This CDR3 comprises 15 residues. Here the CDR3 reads CASSSLLAGVGEQYF. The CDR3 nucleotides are TGTGCCAGCAGTTCCCTACTAGCGGGGGTCGGCGAGCAGTACTTC.

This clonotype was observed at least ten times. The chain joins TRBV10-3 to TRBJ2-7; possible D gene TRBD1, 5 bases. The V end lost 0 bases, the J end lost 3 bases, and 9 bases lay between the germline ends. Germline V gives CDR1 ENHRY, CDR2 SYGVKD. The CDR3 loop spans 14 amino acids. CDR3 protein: CAISESADSYEQYF. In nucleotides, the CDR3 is TGTGCCATCAGTGAGTCCGCTGACAGCTACGAGCAGTACTTC.

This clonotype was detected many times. CDR3 sequence (DNA): TGTGCCAGCAGCCAAGATCAATCGATCTACGAGCAGTACTTC. This encodes CASSQDQSIYEQYF. The chain joins TRBV4-2 to TRBJ2-7; no firm D call. The CDR3 has 14 residues. Germline CDR1 reads LGHNA; CDR2 reads YNFKEQ. V was trimmed by 0 bases and J by 3 bases, leaving 9 bases between them.

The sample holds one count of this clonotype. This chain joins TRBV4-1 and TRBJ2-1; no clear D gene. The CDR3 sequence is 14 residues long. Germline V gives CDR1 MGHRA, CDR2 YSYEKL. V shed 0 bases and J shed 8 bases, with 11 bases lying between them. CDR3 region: CASSQDQVVDEQFF. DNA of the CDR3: TGCGCCAGCAGCCAAGATCAGGTCGTCGATGAGCAGTTCTTC.

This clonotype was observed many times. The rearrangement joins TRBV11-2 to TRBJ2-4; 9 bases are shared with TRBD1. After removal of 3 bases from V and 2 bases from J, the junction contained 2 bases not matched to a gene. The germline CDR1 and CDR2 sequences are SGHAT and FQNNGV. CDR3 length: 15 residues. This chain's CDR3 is CASSFGTGTKNIQYF. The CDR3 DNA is TGTGCCAGCAGCTTTGGGACAGGGACCAAAAACATTCAGTACTTC.

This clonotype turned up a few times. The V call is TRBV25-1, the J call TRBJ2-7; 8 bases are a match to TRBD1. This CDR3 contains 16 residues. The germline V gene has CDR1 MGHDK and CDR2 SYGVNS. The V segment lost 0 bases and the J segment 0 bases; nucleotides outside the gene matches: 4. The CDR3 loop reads CASSEYGTGRSYEQYF. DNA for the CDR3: TGTGCCAGCAGTGAATATGGGACAGGTCGCTCCTACGAGCAGTACTTC.

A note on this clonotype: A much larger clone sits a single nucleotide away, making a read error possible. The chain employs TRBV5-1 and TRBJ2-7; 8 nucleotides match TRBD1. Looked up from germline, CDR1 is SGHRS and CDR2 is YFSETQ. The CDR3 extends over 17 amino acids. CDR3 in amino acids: CASSWGRTGLIGYGQYF. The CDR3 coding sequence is TGCGCCAGCAGCTGGGGACGGACAGGGTTGATTGGGTACGGGCAGTACTTC.

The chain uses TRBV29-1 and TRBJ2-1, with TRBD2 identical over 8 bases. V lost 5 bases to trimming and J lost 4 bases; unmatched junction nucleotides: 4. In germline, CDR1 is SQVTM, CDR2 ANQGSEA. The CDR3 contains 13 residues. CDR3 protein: CSVPGGEYNEQFF. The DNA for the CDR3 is TGCAGCGTTCCGGGGGGGGAGTACAATGAGCAGTTCTTC.

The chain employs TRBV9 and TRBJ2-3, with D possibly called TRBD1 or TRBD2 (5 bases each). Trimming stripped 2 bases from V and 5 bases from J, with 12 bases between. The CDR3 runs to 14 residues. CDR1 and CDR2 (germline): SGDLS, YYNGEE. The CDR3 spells CASSVEGQGDTQYF. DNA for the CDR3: TGTGCCAGCAGCGTCGAGGGCCAGGGAGATACGCAGTATTTT. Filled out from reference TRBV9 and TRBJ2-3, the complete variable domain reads DSGVTQTPKHLITATGQRVTLRCSPRSGDLSVYWYQQSLDQGLQFLIQYYNGEERAKGNILERFSAQQFPDLHSELNLSSLELGDSALYFCASSVEGQGDTQYFGPGTRLTVL.

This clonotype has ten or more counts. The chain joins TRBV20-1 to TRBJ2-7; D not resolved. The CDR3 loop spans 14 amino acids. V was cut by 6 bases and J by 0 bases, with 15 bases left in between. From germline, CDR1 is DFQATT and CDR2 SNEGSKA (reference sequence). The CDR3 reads CSAHRPLVSYEQYF. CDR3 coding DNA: TGCAGTGCACATCGGCCATTGGTCTCCTACGAGCAGTACTTC.